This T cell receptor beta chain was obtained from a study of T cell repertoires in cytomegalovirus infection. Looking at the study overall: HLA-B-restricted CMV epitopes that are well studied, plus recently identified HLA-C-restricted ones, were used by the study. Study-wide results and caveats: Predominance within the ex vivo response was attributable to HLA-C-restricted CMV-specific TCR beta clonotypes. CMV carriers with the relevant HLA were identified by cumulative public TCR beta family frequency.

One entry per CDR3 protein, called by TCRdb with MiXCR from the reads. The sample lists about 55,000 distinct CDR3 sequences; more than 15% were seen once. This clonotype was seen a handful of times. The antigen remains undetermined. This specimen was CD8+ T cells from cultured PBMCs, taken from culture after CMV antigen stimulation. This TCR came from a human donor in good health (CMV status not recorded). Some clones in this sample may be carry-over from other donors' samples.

The CDR3 nucleotides are TGTGCCAGCAGTTACGGGCAGGGCCACACAGATACGCAGTATTTT. Translating gives CASSYGQGHTDTQYF. The gene calls are TRBV6-5 and TRBJ2-3, with D possibly matching TRBD1 (5 bases). The ends were cut back, 2 bases at V and 2 bases at J, with 11 bases in the middle. CDR3 length equals 15 residues. Germline CDR1 MNHEY, CDR2 SVGAGI.